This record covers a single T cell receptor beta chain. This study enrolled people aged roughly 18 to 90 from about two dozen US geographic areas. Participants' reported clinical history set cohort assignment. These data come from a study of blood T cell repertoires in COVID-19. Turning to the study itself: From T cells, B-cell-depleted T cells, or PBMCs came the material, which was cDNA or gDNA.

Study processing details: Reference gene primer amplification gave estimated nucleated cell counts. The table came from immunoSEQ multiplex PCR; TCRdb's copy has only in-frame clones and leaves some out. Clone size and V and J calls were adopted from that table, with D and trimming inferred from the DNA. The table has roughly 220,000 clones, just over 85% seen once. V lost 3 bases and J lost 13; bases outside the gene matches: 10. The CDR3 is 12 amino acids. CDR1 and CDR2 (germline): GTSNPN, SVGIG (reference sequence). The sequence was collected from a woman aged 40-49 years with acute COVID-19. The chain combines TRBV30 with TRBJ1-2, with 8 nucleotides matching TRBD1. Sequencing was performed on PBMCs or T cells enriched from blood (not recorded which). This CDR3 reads CAWSVGQGRSTF. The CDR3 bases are TGTGCCTGGAGCGTCGGACAGGGACGGAGCACCTTC.